Shown below are 25 T cell receptor beta chains from a single sample sequenced in a study of cytomegalovirus exposure and HLA in healthy donors. Primers for the PCR totalled 60 Vbeta and 13 Jbeta. Some clones are missing from TCRdb's copy, which holds only in-frame ones; the method was immunoSEQ multiplex PCR. The data hold over 100,000 clones, with about 80% observed a single time. The sample taken for sequencing was PBMCs. All receptors come from a woman between 40 and 55 years old in good health and CMV-seronegative.

This clone was observed a handful of times. The V call is TRBV29-1, the J call TRBJ1-2; the match to TRBD1 covers 7 bases. V lost 2 bases, J lost 8 bases, and 8 bases stayed unmatched. Germline CDR1 SQVTM, CDR2 ANQGSEA. The CDR3 has 13 residues. CDR3 sequence reads: CSVEPGPGQGYTF. CDR3 DNA sequence: TGCAGCGTTGAACCAGGACCGGGACAGGGCTACACCTTC.

The chain combines TRBV2 with TRBJ2-7; D is possibly TRBD1 (6 bases). CDR3 length: 14 amino acids. Trimming took 6 bases from V and 5 from J, leaving 17 bases between them. In germline, CDR1 is SNHLY, CDR2 FYNNEI. The CDR3 sequence: CASRTGQIVHEQYF. CDR3 bases: TGTGCCAGCAGGACGGGACAAATCGTCCACGAGCAGTACTTC.

The V gene is TRBV28, the J gene TRBJ2-1, with D perhaps TRBD1 (6 bases). The V end lost 5 bases, the J end lost 8 bases, and 10 bases lay between the germline ends. Germline values: CDR1 MDHEN, CDR2 SYDVKM. The CDR3 is 12 residues long. The CDR3 DNA reads as TGTGCCAGCAGTCAACAGGGCCATGAGCAGTTCTTC. As protein: CASSQQGHEQFF.

As DNA, the CDR3 is TGTGCCAGCAGTTACCAGCGGAAGAGCACAGATACGCAGTATTTT. This sequence encodes CASSYQRKSTDTQYF. V and J are TRBV6-5 and TRBJ2-3; weak D call: TRBD2 (5 bases). Trimming took off 2 bases at V and 0 bases at J, with 9 bases between the two ends. The V gene's germline CDR1 is MNHEY and CDR2 SVGAGI. The CDR3 length is 15 residues.

The chain has TRBV27 and TRBJ2-1, with 13 bases matching TRBD2. Germline V gene data show CDR1 as MNHEY and CDR2 as SMNVEV (reference sequence). This CDR3 region has 17 residues. Trimming took 2 bases from V and 9 from J; bases not matched to a gene: 10. CDR3 region: CASSLGTSGTMYGEQFF. DNA of the CDR3: TGTGCCAGCAGTTTAGGGACTAGCGGGACGATGTATGGTGAGCAGTTCTTC.

V is TRBV5-6 and J is TRBJ1-1; 8 bases line up with TRBD1. The V gene end was trimmed by 4 bases and the J gene end by 6 bases; junction bases not matched to a gene: 11. CDR1 and CDR2 (germline): SGHDT, YYEEEE. This CDR3 has 15 residues. DNA of the CDR3: TGTGCCAGCAGCCCCCGGACAGGGAGGGGCGCTGAAGCTTTCTTT. Its translation: CASSPRTGRGAEAFF.

The gene calls are TRBV27 and TRBJ2-7; maybe TRBD1 (5 bases). The ends were cut back, 2 bases at V and 0 bases at J, with 5 bases in the middle. Germline lookup yields CDR1 MNHEY and CDR2 SMNVEV (reference sequence). The CDR3 spans 13 residues. The CDR3 loop is CASSLGASYEQYF. DNA of the CDR3: TGTGCCAGCAGTTTAGGGGCCTCCTACGAGCAGTACTTC.

This chain links TRBV10-3 with TRBJ2-1, with 13 bases aligning to TRBD2. The trim removed 5 bases at V and 6 bases at J, leaving 4 bases unmatched. This CDR3 has 15 amino acids. CDR1 and CDR2 (germline): ENHRY, SYGVKD. CDR3 sequence (DNA): TGTGCCATCAGTTCGGGACTAGCGGGACTCAATGAGCAGTTCTTC. It yields the protein CAISSGLAGLNEQFF.

In its sample, this clone was seen once. CDR3 nucleotide sequence: TGCAGTGCTACCTCGGGGGGTGAGCAGTTCTTC. Amino acids: CSATSGGEQFF. V is TRBV20-1 and J is TRBJ2-1; 7 nucleotides match TRBD2. Looked up from germline, CDR1 is DFQATT and CDR2 is SNEGSKA (reference sequence). This CDR3 is built from 11 residues. With V trimmed by 4 bases and J by 9 bases, 3 bases remained unmatched.

The chain couples TRBV29-1 to TRBJ2-3; 12 nucleotides line up with TRBD2. V lost 6 bases, J lost 6 bases, and 7 bases stayed unmatched. The germline CDR1 and CDR2 sequences are SQVTM and ANQGSEA. The CDR3 covers 14 residues. The CDR3 is CSVGTSGRGDTQYF. In DNA, the CDR3 is TGCAGCGTCGGGACTAGCGGGCGAGGGGATACGCAGTATTTT.

The CDR3 here is CASSLGREDEQYF. The CDR3 bases are TGTGCCAGCAGCTTGGGGCGAGAGGACGAGCAGTACTTC. This chain uses TRBV5-4 with TRBJ2-7; D not resolved. CDR1 is SGHNT and CDR2 is YYREEE in the germline V gene (reference sequence). Trimming took 0 bases from V and 5 from J, leaving 9 bases between them. This CDR3 comprises 13 residues. The full variable domain, with the rest looked up from reference TRBV5-4 and TRBJ2-7, is ETGVTQSPTHLIKTRGQQVTLRCSSQSGHNTVSWYQQALGQGPQFIFQYYREEENGRGNFPPRFSGLQFPNYSSELNVNALELDDSALYLCASSLGREDEQYFGPGTRLTVT.

The V call is TRBV2, the J call TRBJ1-1, with a possible D match to TRBD1 (6 bases). The germline V and J ends were trimmed by 7 bases and 1 base, with 10 bases remaining between them. Germline-derived CDR1 and CDR2 are SNHLY and FYNNEI. This CDR3 region has 13 residues. The CDR3 is CASTGQRNTEAFF. CDR3 coding DNA: TGTGCCAGCACTGGACAGAGGAACACTGAAGCTTTCTTT.

The V gene is TRBV2, the J gene TRBJ2-3; 10 bases map to TRBD2. There are 16 residues in the CDR3. Germline CDR1 reads SNHLY; CDR2 reads FYNNEI. V lost 2 bases to trimming and J lost 9 bases; unmatched junction nucleotides: 11. The CDR3 DNA is TGTGCCAGCAGTGAACCCACTAGCGGGGTAGTGTACACGCAGTATTTT. It codes for CASSEPTSGVVYTQYF. Complete variable domain (other parts from reference TRBV2 and TRBJ2-3): EPEVTQTPSHQVTQMGQEVILRCVPISNHLYFYWYRQILGQKVEFLVSFYNNEISEKSEIFDDQFSVERPDGSNFTLKIRSTKLEDSAMYFCASSEPTSGVVYTQYFGPGTRLTVL.

The chain joins TRBV5-6 to TRBJ2-6, with 11 positions matching TRBD1. This CDR3 is 18 amino acids long. After removal of 0 bases from V and 2 bases from J, the junction contained 4 bases not matched to a gene. Germline V lookup: CDR1 SGHDT, CDR2 YYEEEE. CDR3 sequence (DNA): TGTGCCAGCAGCTTGGCACCGGGACAGGGGGCTGGGGCCAACGTCCTGACTTTC. This sequence encodes CASSLAPGQGAGANVLTF.

The V call is TRBV7-2, the J call TRBJ1-1; 10 nucleotides match TRBD1. CDR3 length: 15 amino acids. Trimming cost V 6 bases and J 0 bases; bases outside gene matches: 4. CDR1 and CDR2 (germline): SGHTA, FQGNSA. CDR3 sequence: CASRKGQGVNTEAFF. The DNA of the CDR3 is TGTGCCAGCAGGAAAGGACAGGGGGTGAACACTGAAGCTTTCTTT.

The rearrangement joins TRBV27 to TRBJ2-2, with TRBD1 matching over 7 bases. The CDR3 sequence is 17 residues long. Trimming cost V 4 bases and J 3 bases; bases outside gene matches: 11. Germline V gene data show CDR1 as MNHEY and CDR2 as SMNVEV (reference sequence). The CDR3 protein is CASSSPRQGWHTGELFF. In nucleotides, the CDR3 is TGTGCCAGCAGTTCCCCTAGACAGGGTTGGCACACCGGGGAGCTGTTTTTT.

This chain joins TRBV4-3 and TRBJ2-1, with 10 bases that match TRBD1. The CDR3 covers 16 residues. Trimming took 0 bases from V and 4 from J; bases not matched to a gene: 3. Germline CDR1 reads LGHNA; CDR2 reads YSLEER. CDR3 DNA: TGCGCCAGCAGCCAAGACGGGACAGGGGAATACAATGAGCAGTTCTTC. Translated, it gives CASSQDGTGEYNEQFF.

The chain has TRBV27 and TRBJ2-5; a possible D gene is TRBD1 (6 bases). The J call could be wrong; TRBJ2-7 is a better fit for the DNA end. Germline V gene lookup returns CDR1 MNHEY and CDR2 SMNVEV (reference sequence). The CDR3 has 16 residues. The CDR3 nucleotides read TGTGCCAGCAGGATCGTGACAGGCAATGACCGCTACGAGCAGTACTTC. Its protein is CASRIVTGNDRYEQYF.

This chain uses TRBV4-1 with TRBJ1-3; a possible D gene is TRBD1 (6 bases). Deletions cut 3 bases from V and 0 bases from J, with 9 bases between. The CDR3 is 15 residues long. CDR1 is MGHRA and CDR2 is YSYEKL in the germline V gene. The CDR3 loop is CASSHPGVSGNTIYF. The CDR3 nucleotides are TGCGCCAGCAGCCACCCAGGGGTCTCTGGAAACACCATATATTTT.

This chain joins TRBV7-3 and TRBJ1-1; D is uncertain. This CDR3 has 14 amino acids. The germline CDR1 and CDR2 sequences are SGHTA and FQGTGA. V gave up 4 bases and J gave up 4 bases, with 13 bases separating them. The CDR3 DNA reads TGTGCCAGCAGCTCCAACCCCTCCAGCACTGAAGCTTTCTTT. This gives the protein CASSSNPSSTEAFF. Combining the CDR3 with reference TRBV7-3 and TRBJ1-1 gives the whole variable domain GAGVSQTPSNKVTEKGKYVELRCDPISGHTALYWYRQSLGQGPEFLIYFQGTGAADDSGLPNDRFFAVRPEGSVSTLKIQRTERGDSAVYLCASSSNPSSTEAFFGQGTRLTVV.

The J gene is TRBJ1-3, the V gene TRBV7-2; D uncertain. The germline gives CDR1 SGHTA, CDR2 FQGNSA. The CDR3 length is 14 residues. V was trimmed by 0 bases and J by 4 bases, leaving 7 bases between them. In DNA form, the CDR3 reads TGTGCCAGCAGCTTAGCGGGCAGAGGAAACACCATATATTTT. It translates to CASSLAGRGNTIYF.

This rearrangement joins TRBV18 to TRBJ2-5; TRBD1 agrees at 8 bases. The CDR3 is 18 amino acids. In germline, CDR1 is KGHSH, CDR2 LQKENI. With V trimmed by 0 bases and J by 2 bases, 11 bases remained unmatched. Here the CDR3 reads CASSPPVRGPLIQETQYF. DNA of the CDR3: TGTGCCAGCTCACCACCCGTCAGGGGGCCCTTGATACAAGAGACCCAGTACTTC.

The chain joins TRBV28 to TRBJ1-5; the D is unclear. CDR1 MDHEN and CDR2 SYDVKM come from the germline V gene. This CDR3 is 13 amino acids long. Trimming pared 7 bases from V and 4 bases from J, leaving 11 bases between. CDR3 sequence (DNA): TGTGCCAGCAAGATCAGGTCAAATCAGCCCCAGCATTTT. Amino acids: CASKIRSNQPQHF.

With regard to this clone: One end of the junction varies from germline; a read error may be responsible. V is TRBV28 and J is TRBJ2-2; 8 positions match TRBD2. The CDR3 contains 14 residues. CDR1 and CDR2 (germline): MDHEN, SYDVKM. CDR3 loop: CATNSGIGTGERFF. The CDR3 coding sequence is TGTGCCACCAATAGCGGGATCGGCACCGGGGAGCGGTTTTTT.

V usage is TRBV5-5 and J usage is TRBJ1-4; TRBD1 aligns across 7 bases. The CDR3 is 15 residues long. Trimming removed 2 bases from V and 2 bases from J; junction bases left unmatched: 3. The germline CDR1 and CDR2 sequences are SGHKS and YYEKEE (reference sequence). Here the CDR3 DNA reads TGTGCCAGCAGCTTAAGGGGGCTGACTAATGAAAAACTGTTTTTT. Translation: CASSLRGLTNEKLFF.